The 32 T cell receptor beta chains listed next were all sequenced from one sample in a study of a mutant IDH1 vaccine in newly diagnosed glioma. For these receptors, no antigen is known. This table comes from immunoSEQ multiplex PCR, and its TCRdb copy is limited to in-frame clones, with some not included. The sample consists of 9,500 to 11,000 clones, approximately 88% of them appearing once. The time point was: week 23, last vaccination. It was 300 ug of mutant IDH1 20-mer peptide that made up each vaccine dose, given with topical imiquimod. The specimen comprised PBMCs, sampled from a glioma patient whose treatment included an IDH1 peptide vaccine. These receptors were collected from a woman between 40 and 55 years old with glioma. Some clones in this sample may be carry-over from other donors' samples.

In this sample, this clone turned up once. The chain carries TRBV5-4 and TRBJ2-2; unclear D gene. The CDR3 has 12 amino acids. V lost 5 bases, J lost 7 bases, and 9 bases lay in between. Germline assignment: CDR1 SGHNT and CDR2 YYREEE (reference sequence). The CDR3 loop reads CASSSNDGELFF. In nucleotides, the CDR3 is TGTGCCAGCAGTAGTAACGACGGGGAGCTGTTTTTT.

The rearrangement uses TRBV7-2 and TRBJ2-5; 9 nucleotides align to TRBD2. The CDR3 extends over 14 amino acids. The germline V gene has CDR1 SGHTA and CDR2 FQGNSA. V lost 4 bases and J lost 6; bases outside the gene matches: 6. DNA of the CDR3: TGTGCCAGCAGCTCCGCGGGGGGGGCAAAGACCCAGTACTTC. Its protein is CASSSAGGAKTQYF.

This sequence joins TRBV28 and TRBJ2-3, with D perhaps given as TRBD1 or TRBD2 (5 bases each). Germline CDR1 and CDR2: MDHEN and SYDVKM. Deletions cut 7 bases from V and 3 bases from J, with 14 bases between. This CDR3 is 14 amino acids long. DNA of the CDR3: TGTGCCAGCACGGGTGTAGGGACGACAGATACGCAGTATTTT. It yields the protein CASTGVGTTDTQYF.

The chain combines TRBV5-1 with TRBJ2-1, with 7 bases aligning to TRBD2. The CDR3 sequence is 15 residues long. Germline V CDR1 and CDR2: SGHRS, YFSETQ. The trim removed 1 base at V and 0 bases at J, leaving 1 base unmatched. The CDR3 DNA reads TGCGCCAGCAGCTTGACGGGGGGCTCCTACAATGAGCAGTTCTTC. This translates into CASSLTGGSYNEQFF. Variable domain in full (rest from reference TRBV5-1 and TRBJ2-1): KAGVTQTPRYLIKTRGQQVTLSCSPISGHRSVSWYQQTPGQGLQFLFEYFSETQRNKGNFPGRFSGRQFSNSRSEMNVSTLELGDSALYLCASSLTGGSYNEQFFGPGTRLTVL.

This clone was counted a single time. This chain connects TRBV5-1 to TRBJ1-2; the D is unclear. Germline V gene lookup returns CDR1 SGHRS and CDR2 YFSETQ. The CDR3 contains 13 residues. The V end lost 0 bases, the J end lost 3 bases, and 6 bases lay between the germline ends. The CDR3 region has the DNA TGCGCCAGCAGCTTGGGGTCGCACTATGGCTACACCTTC. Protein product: CASSLGSHYGYTF.

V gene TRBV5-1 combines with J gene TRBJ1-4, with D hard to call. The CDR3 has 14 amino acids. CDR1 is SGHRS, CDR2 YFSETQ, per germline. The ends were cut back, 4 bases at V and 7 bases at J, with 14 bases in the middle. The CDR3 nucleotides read TGCGCCAGCAGCCTGGAGGGCAACGGTGAAAAACTGTTTTTT. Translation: CASSLEGNGEKLFF.

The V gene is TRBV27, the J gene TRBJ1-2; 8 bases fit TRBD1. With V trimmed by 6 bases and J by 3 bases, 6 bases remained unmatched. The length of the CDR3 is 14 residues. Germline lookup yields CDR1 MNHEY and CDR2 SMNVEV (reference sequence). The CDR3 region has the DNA TGTGCCAGCAGGGAAGACAGGGGTGACTATGGCTACACCTTC. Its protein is CASREDRGDYGYTF.

CDR3 nucleotide sequence: TGTGCCAGCAGCTTGGGACAGGGGGCGGATGAGCAGTTCTTC. Amino acid sequence: CASSLGQGADEQFF. This sequence joins TRBV7-9 and TRBJ2-1; 12 positions match TRBD1. Trimming at V came to 3 bases and at J to 8 bases, leaving 2 bases not matched to a gene. This CDR3 is built from 14 residues. Looked up from germline, CDR1 is SEHNR and CDR2 is FQNEAQ (reference sequence).

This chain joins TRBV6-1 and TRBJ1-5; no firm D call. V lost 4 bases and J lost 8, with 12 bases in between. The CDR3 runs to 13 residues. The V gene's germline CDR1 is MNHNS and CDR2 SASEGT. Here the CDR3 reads CASSVGNHKPQHF. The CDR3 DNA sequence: TGTGCCAGCAGTGTGGGCAATCATAAGCCCCAGCATTTT.

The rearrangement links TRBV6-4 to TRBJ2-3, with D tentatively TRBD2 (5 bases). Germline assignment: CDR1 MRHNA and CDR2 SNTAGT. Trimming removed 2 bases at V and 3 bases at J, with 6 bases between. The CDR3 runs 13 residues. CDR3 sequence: CASSDRETDTQYF. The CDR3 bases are TGTGCCAGCAGTGACAGGGAGACAGATACGCAGTATTTT.

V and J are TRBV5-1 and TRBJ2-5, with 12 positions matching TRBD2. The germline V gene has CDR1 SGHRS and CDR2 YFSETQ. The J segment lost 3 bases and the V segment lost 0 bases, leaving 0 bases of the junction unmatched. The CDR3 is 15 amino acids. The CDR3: CASSLGTSGEETQYF. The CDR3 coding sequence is TGCGCCAGCAGCTTGGGGACTAGCGGGGAAGAGACCCAGTACTTC.

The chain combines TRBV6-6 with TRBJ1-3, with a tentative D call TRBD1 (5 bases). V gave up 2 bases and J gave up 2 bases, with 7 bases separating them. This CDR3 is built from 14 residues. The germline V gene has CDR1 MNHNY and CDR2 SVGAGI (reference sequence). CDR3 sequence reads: CASSYIGAGNTIYF. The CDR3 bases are TGTGCCAGCAGTTACATAGGGGCTGGAAACACCATATATTTT.

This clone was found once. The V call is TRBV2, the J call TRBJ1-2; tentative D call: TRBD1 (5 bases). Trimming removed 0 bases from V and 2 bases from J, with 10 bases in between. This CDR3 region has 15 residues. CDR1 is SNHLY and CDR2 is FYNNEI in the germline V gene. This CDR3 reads CASSEARQGNYGYTF. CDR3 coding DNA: TGTGCCAGCAGTGAAGCTCGCCAGGGCAACTATGGCTACACCTTC.

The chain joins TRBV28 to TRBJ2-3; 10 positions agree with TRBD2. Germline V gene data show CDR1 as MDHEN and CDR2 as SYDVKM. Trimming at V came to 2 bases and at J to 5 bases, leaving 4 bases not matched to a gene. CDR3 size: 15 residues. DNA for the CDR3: TGTGCCAGCAGTTTAGCTAGCGGGAGTCAAGATACGCAGTATTTT. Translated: CASSLASGSQDTQYF.

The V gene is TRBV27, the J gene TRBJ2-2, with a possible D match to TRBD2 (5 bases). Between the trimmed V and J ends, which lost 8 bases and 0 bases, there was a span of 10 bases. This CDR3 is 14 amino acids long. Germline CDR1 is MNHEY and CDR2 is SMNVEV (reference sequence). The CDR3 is CASRGQSNTGELFF. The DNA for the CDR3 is TGTGCCAGCCGCGGGCAGTCGAACACCGGGGAGCTGTTTTTT.

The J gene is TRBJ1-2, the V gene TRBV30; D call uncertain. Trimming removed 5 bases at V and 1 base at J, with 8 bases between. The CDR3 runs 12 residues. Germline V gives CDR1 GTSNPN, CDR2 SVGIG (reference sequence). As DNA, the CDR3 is TGTGCCTGGGCAGGTTTTAACTATGGCTACACCTTC. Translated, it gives CAWAGFNYGYTF.

CDR3 in DNA: TGTGCCACCCGGACCGGACAAAGTCCGCATCAGCCCCAGCATTTT. This sequence encodes CATRTGQSPHQPQHF. The J gene is TRBJ1-5, the V gene TRBV9, with a possible D match to TRBD1 (5 bases). Germline V gene sequence: CDR1 SGDLS, CDR2 YYNGEE. This CDR3 comprises 15 residues. Trimming took 9 bases from V and 5 from J, leaving 21 bases between them.

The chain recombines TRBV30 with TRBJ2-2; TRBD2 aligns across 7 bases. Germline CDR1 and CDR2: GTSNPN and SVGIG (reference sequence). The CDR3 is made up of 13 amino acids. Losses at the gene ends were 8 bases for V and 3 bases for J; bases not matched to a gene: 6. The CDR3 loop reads CASSGHHTGELFF. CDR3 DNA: TGTGCCAGTAGCGGGCACCACACCGGGGAGCTGTTTTTT.

Here the CDR3 reads CASSFWGGSNTEAFF. The CDR3 coding sequence is TGTGCCAGCAGTTTTTGGGGGGGGTCGAACACTGAAGCTTTCTTT. V gene TRBV27 combines with J gene TRBJ1-1, with a possible D match to TRBD1 (5 bases). Germline V gene lookup returns CDR1 MNHEY and CDR2 SMNVEV (reference sequence). The CDR3 spans 15 residues. V was pared by 3 bases and J by 1 base, with 12 bases between.

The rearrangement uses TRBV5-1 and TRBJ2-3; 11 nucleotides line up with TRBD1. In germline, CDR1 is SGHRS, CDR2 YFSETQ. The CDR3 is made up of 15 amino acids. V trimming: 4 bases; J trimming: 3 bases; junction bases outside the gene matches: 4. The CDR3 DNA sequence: TGCGCCAGCAGCGGACAGGGGGCGCAGACAGATACGCAGTATTTT. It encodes CASSGQGAQTDTQYF.

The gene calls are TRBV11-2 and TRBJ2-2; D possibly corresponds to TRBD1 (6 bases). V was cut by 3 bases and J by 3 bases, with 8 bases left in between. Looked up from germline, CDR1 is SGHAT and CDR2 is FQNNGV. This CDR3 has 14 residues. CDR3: CASSFEGDTGELFF. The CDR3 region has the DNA TGTGCCAGCAGCTTCGAGGGGGACACCGGGGAGCTGTTTTTT.

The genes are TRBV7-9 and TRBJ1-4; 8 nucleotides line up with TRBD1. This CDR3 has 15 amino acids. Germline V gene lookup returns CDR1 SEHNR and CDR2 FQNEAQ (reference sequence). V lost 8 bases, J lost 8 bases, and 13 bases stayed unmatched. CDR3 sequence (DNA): TGTGCCAGCTCCGGACAGGGTCGGAGTGGGGAAAAACTGTTTTTT. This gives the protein CASSGQGRSGEKLFF.

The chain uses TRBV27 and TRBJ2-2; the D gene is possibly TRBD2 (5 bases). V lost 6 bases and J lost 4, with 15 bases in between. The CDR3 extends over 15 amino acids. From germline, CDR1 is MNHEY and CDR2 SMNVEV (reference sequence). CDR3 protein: CASSRGLIPTGELFF. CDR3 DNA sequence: TGTGCCAGCAGCCGAGGGCTTATCCCCACCGGGGAGCTGTTTTTT.

CDR3 in amino acids: CASASWDRGQEDYGYTF. In DNA form, the CDR3 reads TGTGCCAGCGCCTCCTGGGACAGGGGACAAGAAGACTATGGCTACACCTTC. The chain is built from TRBV7-9 and TRBJ1-2; 10 nucleotides line up with TRBD1. With V trimmed by 8 bases and J by 3 bases, 15 bases remained unmatched. This CDR3 has 17 residues. The germline gives CDR1 SEHNR, CDR2 FQNEAQ (reference sequence).

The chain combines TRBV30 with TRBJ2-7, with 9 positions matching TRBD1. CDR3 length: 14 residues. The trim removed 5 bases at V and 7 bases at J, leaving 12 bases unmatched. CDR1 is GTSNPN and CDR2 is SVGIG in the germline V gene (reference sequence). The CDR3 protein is CAWGTGTGPNEQYF. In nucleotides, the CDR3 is TGTGCCTGGGGGACCGGGACAGGGCCTAATGAGCAGTACTTC. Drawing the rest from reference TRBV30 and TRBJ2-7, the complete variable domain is SQTIHQWPATLVQPVGSPLSLECTVEGTSNPNLYWYRQAAGRGLQLLFYSVGIGQISSEVPQNLSASRPQDRQFILSSKKLLLSDSGFYLCAWGTGTGPNEQYFGPGTRLTVT.

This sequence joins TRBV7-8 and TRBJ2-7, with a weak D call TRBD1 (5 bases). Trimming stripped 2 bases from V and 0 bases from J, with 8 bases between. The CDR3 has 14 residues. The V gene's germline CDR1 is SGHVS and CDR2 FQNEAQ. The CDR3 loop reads CASSLQGSSYEQYF. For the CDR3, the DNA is TGTGCCAGCAGCTTACAGGGCTCCTCCTACGAGCAGTACTTC. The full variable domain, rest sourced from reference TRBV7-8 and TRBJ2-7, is GAGVSQSPRYKVAKRGQDVALRCDPISGHVSLFWYQQALGQGPEFLTYFQNEAQLDKSGLPSDRFFAERPEGSVSTLKIQRTQQEDSAVYLCASSLQGSSYEQYFGPGTRLTVT.

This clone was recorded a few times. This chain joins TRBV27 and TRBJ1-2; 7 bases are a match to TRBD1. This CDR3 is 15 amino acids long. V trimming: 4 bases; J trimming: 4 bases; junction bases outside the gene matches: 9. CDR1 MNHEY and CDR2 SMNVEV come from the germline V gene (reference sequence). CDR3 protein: CASSYDGQARYGYTF. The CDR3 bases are TGTGCCAGCAGTTACGATGGACAGGCCCGCTATGGCTACACCTTC.

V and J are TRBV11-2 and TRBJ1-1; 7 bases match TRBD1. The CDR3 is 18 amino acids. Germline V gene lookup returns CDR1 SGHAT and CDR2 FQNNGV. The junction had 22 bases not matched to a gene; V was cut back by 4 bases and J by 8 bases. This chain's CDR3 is CASSSLGQRSQPSREAFF. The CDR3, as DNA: TGTGCCAGCAGCTCCCTGGGACAGAGATCCCAACCGAGCCGAGAAGCTTTCTTT.

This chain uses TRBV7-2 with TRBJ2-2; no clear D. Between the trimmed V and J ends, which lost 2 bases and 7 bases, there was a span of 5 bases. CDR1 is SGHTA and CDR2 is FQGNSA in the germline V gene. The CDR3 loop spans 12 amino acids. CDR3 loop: CASSLQVGELFF. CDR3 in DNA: TGTGCCAGCAGCTTACAGGTCGGGGAGCTGTTTTTT.

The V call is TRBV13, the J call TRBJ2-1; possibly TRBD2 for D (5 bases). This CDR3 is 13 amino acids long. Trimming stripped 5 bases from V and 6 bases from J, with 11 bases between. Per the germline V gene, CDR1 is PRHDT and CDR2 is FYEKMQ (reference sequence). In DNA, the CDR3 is TGTGCCAGCAGCCCCCCAACTAGCAATGAGCAGTTCTTC. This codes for CASSPPTSNEQFF.

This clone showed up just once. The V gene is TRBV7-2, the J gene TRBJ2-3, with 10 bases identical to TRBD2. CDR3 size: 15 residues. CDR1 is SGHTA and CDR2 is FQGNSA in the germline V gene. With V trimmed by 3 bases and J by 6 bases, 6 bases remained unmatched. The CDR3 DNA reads TGTGCCAGCAGCTTCAGCGGGAGGGCGGGGGATACGCAGTATTTT. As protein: CASSFSGRAGDTQYF.

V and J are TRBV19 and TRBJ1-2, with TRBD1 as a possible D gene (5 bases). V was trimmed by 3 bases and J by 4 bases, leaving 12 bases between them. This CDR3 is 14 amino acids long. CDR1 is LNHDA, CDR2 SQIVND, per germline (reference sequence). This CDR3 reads CASSMAGVGYGYTF. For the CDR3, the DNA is TGTGCCAGTAGTATGGCGGGGGTTGGCTATGGCTACACCTTC. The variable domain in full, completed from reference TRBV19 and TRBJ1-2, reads DGGITQSPKYLFRKEGQNVTLSCEQNLNHDAMYWYRQDPGQGLRLIYYSQIVNDFQKGDIAEGYSVSREKKESFPLTVTSAQKNPTAFYLCASSMAGVGYGYTFGSGTRLTVV.